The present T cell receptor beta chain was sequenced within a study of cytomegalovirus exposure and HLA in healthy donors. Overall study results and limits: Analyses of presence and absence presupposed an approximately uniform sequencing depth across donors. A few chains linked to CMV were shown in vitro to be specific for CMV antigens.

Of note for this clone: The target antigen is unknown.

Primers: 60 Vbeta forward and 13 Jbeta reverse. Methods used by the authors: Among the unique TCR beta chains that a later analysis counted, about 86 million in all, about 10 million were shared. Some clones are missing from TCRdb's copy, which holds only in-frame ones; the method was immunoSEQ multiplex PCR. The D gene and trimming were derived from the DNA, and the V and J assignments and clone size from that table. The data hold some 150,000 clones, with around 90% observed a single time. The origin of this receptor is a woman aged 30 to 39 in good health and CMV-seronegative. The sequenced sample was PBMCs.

The CDR3 bases are TGTGCCAGCAGTTACTCGGGGGGACAGGTCCTCGAGCAGTACTTC. This encodes CASSYSGGQVLEQYF. The J gene is TRBJ2-7, the V gene TRBV6-6; 8 bases fit TRBD1. The CDR3 sequence is 15 residues long. Looked up from germline, CDR1 is MNHNY and CDR2 is SVGAGI (reference sequence). Trimming at V came to 0 bases and at J to 6 bases, leaving 7 bases not matched to a gene.